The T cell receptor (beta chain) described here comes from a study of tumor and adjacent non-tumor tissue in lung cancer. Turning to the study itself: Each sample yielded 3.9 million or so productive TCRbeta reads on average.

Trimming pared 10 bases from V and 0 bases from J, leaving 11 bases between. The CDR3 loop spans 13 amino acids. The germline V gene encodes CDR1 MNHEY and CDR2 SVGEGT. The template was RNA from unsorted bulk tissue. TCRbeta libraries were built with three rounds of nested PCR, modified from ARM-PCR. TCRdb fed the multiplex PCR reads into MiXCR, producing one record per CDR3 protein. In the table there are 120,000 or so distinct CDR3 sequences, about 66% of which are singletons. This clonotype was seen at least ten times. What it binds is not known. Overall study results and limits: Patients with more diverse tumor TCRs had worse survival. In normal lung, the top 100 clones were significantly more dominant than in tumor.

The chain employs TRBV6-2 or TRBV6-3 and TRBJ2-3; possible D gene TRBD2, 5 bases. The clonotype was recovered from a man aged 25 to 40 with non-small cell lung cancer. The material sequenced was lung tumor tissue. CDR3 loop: CAIRGTSTDTQYF. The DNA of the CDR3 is TGTGCCATCCGGGGTACTAGCACAGATACGCAGTATTTT.